Included here is one T cell receptor (beta chain) sequence, with context. Its antigen is unidentified. The data belong to a study of T cell responses to AZD1222 COVID-19 vaccine. Overall study findings and caveats: Donor demographics were predominantly white British with a female majority; clonal diversity may be underestimated.

Only in-frame clones appear in the TCRdb table, and some are missing; sequencing was by immunoSEQ multiplex PCR. Here the sample spans around 170,000 clones, more than 85% being singletons. The sample here was peripheral blood, taken on day 0 of AZD1222 vaccination. The receptor comes from an adult in good health.

The CDR3 DNA reads as TGTGCCAGTAGTATAGGCAGGGGAGACACTGAAGCTTTCTTT. This encodes CASSIGRGDTEAFF. The chain joins TRBV19 to TRBJ1-1; D is perhaps TRBD1 (6 bases). The CDR3 contains 14 residues. The V end was cut by 1 base, the J end by 3 bases, with 9 bases between. Germline values: CDR1 LNHDA, CDR2 SQIVND (reference sequence).